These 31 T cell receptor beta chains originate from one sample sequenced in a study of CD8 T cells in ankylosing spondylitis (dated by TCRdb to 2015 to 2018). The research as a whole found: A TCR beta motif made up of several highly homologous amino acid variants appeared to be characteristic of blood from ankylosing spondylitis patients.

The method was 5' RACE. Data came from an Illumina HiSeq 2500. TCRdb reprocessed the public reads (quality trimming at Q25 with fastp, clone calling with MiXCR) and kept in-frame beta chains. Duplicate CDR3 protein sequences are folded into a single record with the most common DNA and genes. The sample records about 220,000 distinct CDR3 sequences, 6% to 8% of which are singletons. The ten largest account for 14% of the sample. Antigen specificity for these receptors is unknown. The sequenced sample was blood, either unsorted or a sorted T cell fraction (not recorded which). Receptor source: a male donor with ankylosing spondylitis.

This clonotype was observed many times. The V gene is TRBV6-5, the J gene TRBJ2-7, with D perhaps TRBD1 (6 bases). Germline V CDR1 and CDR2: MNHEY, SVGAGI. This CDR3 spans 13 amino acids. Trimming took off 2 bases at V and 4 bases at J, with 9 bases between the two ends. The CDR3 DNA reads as TGTGCCAGCAGTTACAGAAGGGGGTACGAGCAGTACTTC. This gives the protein CASSYRRGYEQYF.

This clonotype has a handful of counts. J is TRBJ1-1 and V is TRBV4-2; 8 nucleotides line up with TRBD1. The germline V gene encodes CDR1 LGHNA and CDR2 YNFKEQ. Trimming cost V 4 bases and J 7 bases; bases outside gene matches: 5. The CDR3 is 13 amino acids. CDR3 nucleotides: TGTGCCAGCAGCCCGGACAGGGCGGGTGAAGCTTTCTTT. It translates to CASSPDRAGEAFF.

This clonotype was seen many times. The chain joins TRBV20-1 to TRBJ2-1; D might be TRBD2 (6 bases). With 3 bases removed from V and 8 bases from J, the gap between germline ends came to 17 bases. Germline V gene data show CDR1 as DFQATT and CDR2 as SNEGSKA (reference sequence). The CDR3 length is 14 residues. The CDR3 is CSARGLPPGHEQFF. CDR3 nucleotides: TGCAGTGCTAGGGGACTCCCCCCGGGGCATGAGCAGTTCTTC.

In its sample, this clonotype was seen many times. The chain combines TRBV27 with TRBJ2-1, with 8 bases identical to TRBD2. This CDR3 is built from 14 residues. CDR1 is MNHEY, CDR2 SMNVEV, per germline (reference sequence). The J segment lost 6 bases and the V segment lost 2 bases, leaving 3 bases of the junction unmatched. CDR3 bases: TGTGCCAGCAGTTTAGTAGCGGGACCCAATGAGCAGTTCTTC. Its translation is CASSLVAGPNEQFF.

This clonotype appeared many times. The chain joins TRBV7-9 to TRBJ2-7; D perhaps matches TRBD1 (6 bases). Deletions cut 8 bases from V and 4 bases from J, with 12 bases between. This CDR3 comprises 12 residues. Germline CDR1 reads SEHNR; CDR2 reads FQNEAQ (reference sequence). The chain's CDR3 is CASALGAYEQYF. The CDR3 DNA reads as TGTGCCAGCGCTCTGGGGGCGTACGAGCAGTACTTC.

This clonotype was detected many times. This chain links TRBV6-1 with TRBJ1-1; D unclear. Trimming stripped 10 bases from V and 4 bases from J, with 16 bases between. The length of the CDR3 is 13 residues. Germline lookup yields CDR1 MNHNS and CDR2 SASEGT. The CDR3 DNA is TGTGCCACAGAAGAGGGAGAGACCACTGAAGCTTTCTTT. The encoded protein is CATEEGETTEAFF.

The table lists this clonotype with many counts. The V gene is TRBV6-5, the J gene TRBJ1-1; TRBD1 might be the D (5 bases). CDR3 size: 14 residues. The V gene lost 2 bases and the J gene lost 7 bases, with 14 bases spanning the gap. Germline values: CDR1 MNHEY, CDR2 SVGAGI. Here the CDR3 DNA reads TGTGCCAGCAGTTACGAACCGGGACTGGGTGAAGCTTTCTTT. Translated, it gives CASSYEPGLGEAFF.

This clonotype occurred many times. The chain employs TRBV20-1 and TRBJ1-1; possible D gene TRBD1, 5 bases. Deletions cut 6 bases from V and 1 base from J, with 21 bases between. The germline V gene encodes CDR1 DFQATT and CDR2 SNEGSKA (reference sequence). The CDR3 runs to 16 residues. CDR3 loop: CSARQSLTNPNTEAFF. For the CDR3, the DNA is TGCAGTGCCAGACAGTCTCTGACCAACCCGAACACTGAAGCTTTCTTT.

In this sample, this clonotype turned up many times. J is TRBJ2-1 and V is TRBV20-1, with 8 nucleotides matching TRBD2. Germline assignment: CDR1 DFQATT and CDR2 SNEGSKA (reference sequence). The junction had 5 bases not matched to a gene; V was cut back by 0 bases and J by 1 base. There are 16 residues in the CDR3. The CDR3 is CSARDWERESYNEQFF. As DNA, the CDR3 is TGCAGTGCTAGAGATTGGGAGCGGGAGTCCTACAATGAGCAGTTCTTC.

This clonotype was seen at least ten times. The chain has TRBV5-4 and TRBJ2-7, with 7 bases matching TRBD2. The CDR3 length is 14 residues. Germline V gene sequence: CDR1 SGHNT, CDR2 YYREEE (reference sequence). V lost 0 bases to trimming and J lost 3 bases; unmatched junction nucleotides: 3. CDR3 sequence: CASSLGASGYEQYF. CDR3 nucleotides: TGTGCCAGCAGCTTGGGGGCTAGCGGCTACGAGCAGTACTTC.

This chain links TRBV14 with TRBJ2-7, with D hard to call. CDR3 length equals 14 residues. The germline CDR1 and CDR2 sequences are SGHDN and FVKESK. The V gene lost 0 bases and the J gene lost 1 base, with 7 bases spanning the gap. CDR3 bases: TGTGCCAGCAGCCAAGATTGGGAATCCTACGAGCAGTACTTC. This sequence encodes CASSQDWESYEQYF.

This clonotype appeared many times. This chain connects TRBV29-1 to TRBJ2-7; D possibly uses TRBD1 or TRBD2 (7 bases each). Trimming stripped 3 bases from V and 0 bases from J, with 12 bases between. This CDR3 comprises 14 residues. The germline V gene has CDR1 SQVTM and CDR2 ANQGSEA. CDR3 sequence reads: CSVEGGDSSYEQYF. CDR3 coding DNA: TGCAGCGTTGAGGGGGGGGACAGCTCCTACGAGCAGTACTTC.

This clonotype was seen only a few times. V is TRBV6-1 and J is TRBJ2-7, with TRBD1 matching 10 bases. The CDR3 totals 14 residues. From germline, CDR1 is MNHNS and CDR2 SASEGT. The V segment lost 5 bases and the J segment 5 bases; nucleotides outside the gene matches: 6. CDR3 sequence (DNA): TGTGCCAGCAGTCCCGGGACAGGGGTTGACGAGCAGTACTTC. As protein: CASSPGTGVDEQYF.

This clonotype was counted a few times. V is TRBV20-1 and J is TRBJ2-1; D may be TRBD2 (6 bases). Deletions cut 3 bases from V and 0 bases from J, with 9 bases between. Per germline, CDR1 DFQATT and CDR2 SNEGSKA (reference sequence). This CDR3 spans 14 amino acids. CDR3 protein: CSASAGFSYNEQFF. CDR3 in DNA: TGCAGTGCTAGCGCGGGATTCTCCTACAATGAGCAGTTCTTC.

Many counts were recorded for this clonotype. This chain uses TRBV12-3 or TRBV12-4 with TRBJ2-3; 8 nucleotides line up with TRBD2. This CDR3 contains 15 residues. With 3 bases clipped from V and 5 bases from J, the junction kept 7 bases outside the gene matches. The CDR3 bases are TGTGCCAGCAGTTTCCCAGCGGGAGATGGAGATACGCAGTATTTT. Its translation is CASSFPAGDGDTQYF.

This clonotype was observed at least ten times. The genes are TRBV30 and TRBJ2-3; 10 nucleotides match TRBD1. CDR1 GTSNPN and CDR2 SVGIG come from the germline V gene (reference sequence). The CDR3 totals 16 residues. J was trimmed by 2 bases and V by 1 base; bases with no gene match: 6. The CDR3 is CAWSGPTGGLTDTQYF. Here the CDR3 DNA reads TGTGCCTGGAGTGGCCCGACAGGGGGCCTCACAGATACGCAGTATTTT.

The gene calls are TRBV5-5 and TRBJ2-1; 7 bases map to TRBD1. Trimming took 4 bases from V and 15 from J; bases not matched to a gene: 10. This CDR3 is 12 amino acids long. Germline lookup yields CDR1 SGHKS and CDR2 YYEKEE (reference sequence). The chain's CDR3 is CASSPPGQSSFF. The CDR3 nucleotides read TGTGCCAGCAGCCCCCCGGGACAGTCATCGTTCTTC.

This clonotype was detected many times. The CDR3 coding sequence is TGTGCCAGCAGCAGTAGCGGGAGTGTCACCGGGGAGCTGTTTTTT. This sequence encodes CASSSSGSVTGELFF. The V gene is TRBV9, the J gene TRBJ2-2, with TRBD2 matching over 9 bases. Germline V lookup: CDR1 SGDLS, CDR2 YYNGEE. The CDR3 is 15 residues long. Trimming removed 4 bases from V and 4 bases from J; junction bases left unmatched: 5.

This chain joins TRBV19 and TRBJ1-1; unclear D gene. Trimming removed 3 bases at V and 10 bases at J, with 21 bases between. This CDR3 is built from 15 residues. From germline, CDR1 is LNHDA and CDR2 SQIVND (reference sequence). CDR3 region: CASSIFSPQRGRAFF. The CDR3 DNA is TGTGCCAGTAGTATTTTTTCTCCCCAACGCGGCAGAGCTTTCTTT.

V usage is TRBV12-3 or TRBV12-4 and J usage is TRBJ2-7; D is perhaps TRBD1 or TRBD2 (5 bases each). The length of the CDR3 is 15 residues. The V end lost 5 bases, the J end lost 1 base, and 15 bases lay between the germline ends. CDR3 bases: TGTGCCAGCAGTCTTAGAGGGGTCTGGTCCTACGAGCAGTACTTC. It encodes CASSLRGVWSYEQYF.

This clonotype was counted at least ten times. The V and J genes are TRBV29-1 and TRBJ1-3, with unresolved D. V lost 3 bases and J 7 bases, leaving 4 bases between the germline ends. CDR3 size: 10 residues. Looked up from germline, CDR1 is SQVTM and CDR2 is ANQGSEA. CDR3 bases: TGCAGCGTTGAGCAGAACACCATATATTTT. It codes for CSVEQNTIYF.

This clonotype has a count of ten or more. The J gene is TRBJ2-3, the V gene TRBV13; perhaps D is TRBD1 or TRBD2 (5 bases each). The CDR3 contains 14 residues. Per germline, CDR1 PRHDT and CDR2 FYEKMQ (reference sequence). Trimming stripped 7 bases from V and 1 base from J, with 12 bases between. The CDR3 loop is CASNKGRGTDTQYF. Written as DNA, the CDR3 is TGTGCCAGCAACAAGGGACGGGGCACAGATACGCAGTATTTT.

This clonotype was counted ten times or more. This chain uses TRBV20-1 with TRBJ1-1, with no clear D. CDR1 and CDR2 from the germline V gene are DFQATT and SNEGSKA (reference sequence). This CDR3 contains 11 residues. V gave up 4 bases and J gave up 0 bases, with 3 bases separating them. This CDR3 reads CSAILNTEAFF. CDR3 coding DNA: TGCAGTGCTATTTTGAACACTGAAGCTTTCTTT.

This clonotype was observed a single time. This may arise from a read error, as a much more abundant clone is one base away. The CDR3 spells CSVGWTYEQYF. CDR3 nucleotide sequence: TGCAGTGTGGGCTGGACCTACGAGCAGTACTTC. This rearrangement joins TRBV20-1 to TRBJ2-7; D is uncertain. Trimming pared 7 bases from V and 2 bases from J, leaving 9 bases between. Germline assignment: CDR1 DFQATT and CDR2 SNEGSKA (reference sequence). This CDR3 comprises 11 residues.

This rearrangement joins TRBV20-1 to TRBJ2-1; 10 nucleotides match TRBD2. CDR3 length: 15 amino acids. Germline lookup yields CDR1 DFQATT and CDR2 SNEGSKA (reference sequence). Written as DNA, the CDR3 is TGCTTTGCTAGACCCCCTAGCGGGAGCTACAATGAGCAGTTCTTC. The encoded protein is CFARPPSGSYNEQFF.

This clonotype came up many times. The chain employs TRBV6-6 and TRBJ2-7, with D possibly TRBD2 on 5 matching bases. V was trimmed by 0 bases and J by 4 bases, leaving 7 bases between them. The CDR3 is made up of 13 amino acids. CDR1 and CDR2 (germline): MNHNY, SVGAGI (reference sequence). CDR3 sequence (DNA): TGTGCCAGCAGTTACTCCCGAGGGTACGAGCAGTACTTC. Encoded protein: CASSYSRGYEQYF.

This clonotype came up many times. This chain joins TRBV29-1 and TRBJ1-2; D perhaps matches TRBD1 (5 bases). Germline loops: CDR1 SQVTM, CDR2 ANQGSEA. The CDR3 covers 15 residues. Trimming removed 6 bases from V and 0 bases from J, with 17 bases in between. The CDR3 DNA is TGCAGCGTGCCAAAGCTAGGGACTTCTAACTATGGCTACACCTTC. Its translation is CSVPKLGTSNYGYTF.

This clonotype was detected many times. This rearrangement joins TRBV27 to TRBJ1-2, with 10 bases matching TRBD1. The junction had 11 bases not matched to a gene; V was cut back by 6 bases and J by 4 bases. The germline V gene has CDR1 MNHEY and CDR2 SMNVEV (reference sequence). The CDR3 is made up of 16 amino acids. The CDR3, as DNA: TGTGCCAGCAGGACCCCAGAGACAGGGGGCACCTATGGCTACACCTTC. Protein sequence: CASRTPETGGTYGYTF.

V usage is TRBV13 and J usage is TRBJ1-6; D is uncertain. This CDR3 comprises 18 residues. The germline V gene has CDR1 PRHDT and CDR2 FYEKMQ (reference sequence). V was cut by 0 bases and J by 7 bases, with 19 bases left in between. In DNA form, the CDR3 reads TGTGCCAGCAGCTTAGGTCGCCAGGCACCTTTCTCCAATTCACCCCTCCACTTT. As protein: CASSLGRQAPFSNSPLHF.

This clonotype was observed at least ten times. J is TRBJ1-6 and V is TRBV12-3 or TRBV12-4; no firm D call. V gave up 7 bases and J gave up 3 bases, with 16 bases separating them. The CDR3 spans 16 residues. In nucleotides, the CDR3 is TGTGCCAGCACTTCCCTCGGCATACTCTATAATTCACCCCTCCACTTT. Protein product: CASTSLGILYNSPLHF.

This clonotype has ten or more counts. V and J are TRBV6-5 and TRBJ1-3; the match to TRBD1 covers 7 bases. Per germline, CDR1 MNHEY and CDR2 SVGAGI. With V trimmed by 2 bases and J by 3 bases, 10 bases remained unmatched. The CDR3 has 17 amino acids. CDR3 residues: CASSYAGGGGNGNTIYF. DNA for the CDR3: TGTGCCAGCAGTTACGCCGGGGGAGGGGGCAATGGAAACACCATATATTTT.